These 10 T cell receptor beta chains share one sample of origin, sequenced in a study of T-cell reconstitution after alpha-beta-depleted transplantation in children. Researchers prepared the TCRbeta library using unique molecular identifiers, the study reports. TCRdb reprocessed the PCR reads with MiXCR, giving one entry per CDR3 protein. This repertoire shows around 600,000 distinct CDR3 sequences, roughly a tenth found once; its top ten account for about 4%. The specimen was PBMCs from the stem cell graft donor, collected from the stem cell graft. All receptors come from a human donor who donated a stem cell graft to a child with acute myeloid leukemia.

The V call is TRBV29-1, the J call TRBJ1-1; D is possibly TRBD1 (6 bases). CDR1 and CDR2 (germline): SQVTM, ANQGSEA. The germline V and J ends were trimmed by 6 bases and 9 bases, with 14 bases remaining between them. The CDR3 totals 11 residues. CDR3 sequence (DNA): TGCAGCGTGGGGGCGTTCGGGCAAGCTTTCTTT. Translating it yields CSVGAFGQAFF.

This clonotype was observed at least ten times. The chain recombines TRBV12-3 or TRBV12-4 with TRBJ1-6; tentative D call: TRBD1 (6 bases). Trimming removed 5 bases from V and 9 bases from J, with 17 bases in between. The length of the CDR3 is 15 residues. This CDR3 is CASSHLGGHSSPLHF. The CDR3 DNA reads TGTGCCAGCAGTCACCTCGGGGGGCATAGTTCACCCCTCCACTTT.

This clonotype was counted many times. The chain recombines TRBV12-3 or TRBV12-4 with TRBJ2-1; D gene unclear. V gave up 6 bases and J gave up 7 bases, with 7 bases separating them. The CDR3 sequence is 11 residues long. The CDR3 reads CASRRLNEQFF. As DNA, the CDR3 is TGTGCCAGCAGGCGCCTAAATGAGCAGTTCTTC.

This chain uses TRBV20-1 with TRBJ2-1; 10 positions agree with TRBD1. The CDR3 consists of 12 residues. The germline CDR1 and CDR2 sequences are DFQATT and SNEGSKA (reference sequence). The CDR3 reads CGGDRGKDEQFF. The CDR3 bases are TGCGGCGGGGACAGGGGCAAGGATGAGCAGTTCTTC.

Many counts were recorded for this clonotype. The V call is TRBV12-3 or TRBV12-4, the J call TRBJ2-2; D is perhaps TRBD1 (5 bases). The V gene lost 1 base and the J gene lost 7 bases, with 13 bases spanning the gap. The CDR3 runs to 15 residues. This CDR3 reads CASSLEQGRNGELFF. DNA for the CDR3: TGTGCCAGCAGTTTAGAGCAGGGTAGGAACGGGGAGCTGTTTTTT.

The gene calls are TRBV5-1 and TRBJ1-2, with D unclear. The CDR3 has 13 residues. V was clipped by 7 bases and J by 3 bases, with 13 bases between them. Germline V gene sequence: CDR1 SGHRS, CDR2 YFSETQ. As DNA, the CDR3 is TGCGCCAGCTCCACCTTAGGAGACTATGGCTACACCTTC. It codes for CASSTLGDYGYTF. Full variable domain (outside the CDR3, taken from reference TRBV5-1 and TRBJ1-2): KAGVTQTPRYLIKTRGQQVTLSCSPISGHRSVSWYQQTPGQGLQFLFEYFSETQRNKGNFPGRFSGRQFSNSRSEMNVSTLELGDSALYLCASSTLGDYGYTFGSGTRLTVV.

The CDR3 DNA sequence: TGTGCCAGCAGCCCCCAGGACACTGGGGGGGAAAACATTCAGTACTTC. Translated: CASSPQDTGGENIQYF. The chain couples TRBV7-2 to TRBJ2-4; TRBD2 aligns across 7 bases. Germline V CDR1 and CDR2: SGHTA, FQGNSA. V shed 5 bases and J 5 bases; nucleotides not matched to a gene: 12. The length of the CDR3 is 16 residues.

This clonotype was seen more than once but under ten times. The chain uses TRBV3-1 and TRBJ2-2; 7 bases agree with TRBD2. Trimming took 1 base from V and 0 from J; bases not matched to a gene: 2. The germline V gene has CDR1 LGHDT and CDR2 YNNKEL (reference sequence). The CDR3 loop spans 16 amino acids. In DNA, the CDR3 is TGTGCCAGCAGCCAAGCGGGAGGCGCGAACACCGGGGAGCTGTTTTTT. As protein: CASSQAGGANTGELFF.

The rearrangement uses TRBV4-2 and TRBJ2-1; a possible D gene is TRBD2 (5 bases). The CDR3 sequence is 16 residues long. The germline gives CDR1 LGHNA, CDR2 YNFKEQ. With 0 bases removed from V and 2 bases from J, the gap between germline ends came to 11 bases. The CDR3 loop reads CASSQDSSKTYNEQFF. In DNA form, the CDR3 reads TGTGCCAGCAGCCAAGATTCTAGCAAGACCTACAATGAGCAGTTCTTC.

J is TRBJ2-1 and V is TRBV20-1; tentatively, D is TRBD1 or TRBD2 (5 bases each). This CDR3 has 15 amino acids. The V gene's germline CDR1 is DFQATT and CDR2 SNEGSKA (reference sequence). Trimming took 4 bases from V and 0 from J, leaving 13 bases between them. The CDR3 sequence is CSANSRGGSYNEQFF. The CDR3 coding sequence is TGCAGTGCTAACAGCCGGGGCGGCTCCTACAATGAGCAGTTCTTC.